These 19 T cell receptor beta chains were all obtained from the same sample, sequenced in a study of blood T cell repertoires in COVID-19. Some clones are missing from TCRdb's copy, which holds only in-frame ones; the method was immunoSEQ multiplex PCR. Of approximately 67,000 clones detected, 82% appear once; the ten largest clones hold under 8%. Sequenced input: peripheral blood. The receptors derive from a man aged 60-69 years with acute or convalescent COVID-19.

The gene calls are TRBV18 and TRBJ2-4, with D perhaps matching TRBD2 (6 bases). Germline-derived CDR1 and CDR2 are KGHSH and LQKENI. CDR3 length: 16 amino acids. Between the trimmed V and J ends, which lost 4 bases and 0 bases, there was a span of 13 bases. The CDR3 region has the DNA TGTGCCAGCTCACAGGGCGGGGCGCTAGCCAAAAACATTCAGTACTTC. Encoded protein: CASSQGGALAKNIQYF.

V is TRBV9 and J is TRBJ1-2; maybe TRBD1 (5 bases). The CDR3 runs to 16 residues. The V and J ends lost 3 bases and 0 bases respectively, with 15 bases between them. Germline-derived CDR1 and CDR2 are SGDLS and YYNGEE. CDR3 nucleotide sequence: TGTGCCAGCAGCGAAGAGATCAGGGCCACTAACTATGGCTACACCTTC. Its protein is CASSEEIRATNYGYTF.

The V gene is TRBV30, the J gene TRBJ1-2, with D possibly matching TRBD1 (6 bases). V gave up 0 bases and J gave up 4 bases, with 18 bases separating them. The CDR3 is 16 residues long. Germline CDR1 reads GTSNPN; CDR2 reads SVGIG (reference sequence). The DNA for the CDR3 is TGTGCCTGGAGTGTACGGGGGGGCGGTCGAAGCTATGGCTACACCTTC. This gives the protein CAWSVRGGGRSYGYTF.

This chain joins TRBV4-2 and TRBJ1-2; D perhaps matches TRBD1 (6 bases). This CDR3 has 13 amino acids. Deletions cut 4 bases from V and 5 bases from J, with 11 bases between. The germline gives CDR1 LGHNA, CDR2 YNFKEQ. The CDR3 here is CASSPGGWYGYTF. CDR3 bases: TGTGCCAGCAGCCCGGGGGGCTGGTATGGCTACACCTTC.

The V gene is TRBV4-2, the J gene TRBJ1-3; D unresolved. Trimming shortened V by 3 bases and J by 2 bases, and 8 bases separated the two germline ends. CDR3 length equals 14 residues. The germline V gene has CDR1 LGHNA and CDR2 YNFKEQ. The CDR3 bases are TGTGCCAGCAGCCACCTCGAGGCTGGAAACACCATATATTTT. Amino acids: CASSHLEAGNTIYF.

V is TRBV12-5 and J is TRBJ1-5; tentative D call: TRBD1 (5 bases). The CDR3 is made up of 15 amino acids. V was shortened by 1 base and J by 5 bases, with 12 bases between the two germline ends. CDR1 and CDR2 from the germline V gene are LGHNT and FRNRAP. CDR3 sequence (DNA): TGTGCTAGTGGTTTGGCAGGGCCTAGATATCAGCCCCAGCATTTT. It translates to CASGLAGPRYQPQHF.

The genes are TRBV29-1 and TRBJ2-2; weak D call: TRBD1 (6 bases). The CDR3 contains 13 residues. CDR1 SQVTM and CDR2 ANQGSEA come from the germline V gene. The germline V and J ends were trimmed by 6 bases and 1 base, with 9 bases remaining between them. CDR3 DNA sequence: TGCAGCGTGAGGGGACAGAACACCGGGGAGCTGTTTTTT. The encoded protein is CSVRGQNTGELFF.

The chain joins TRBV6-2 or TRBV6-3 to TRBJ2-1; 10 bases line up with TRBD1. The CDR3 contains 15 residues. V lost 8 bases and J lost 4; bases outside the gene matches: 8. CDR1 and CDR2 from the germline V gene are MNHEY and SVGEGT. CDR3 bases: TGTGCCAGCGGCCTCGACAGGGGGCTTTACAATGAGCAGTTCTTC. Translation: CASGLDRGLYNEQFF.

The CDR3 is CASRWDSGSPLHF. CDR3 in DNA: TGCGCCAGCCGTTGGGATAGCGGTTCACCCCTCCACTTT. The rearrangement joins TRBV10-1 to TRBJ1-6; D gene unclear. The CDR3 has 13 amino acids. Trimming removed 8 bases at V and 9 bases at J, with 14 bases between. CDR1 is WNHNN, CDR2 SYGVQD, per germline (reference sequence).

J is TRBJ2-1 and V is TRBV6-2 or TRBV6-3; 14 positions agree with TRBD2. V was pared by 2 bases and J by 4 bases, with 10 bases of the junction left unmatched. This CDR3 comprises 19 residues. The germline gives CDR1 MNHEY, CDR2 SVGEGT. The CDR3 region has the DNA TGTGCCAGCAGTTACGGGCCCGGACTAGCGGGGGGTAGATACAATGAGCAGTTCTTC. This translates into CASSYGPGLAGGRYNEQFF.

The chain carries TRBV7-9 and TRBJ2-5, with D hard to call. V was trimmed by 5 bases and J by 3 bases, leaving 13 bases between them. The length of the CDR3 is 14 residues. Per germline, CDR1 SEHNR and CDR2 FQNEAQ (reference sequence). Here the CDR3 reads CASSPTALKETQYF. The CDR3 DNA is TGTGCCAGCAGCCCCACAGCATTAAAAGAGACCCAGTACTTC.

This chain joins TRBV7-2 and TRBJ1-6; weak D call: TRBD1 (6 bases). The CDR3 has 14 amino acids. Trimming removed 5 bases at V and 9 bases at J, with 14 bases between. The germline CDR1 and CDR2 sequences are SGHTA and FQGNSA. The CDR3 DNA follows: TGTGCCAGCAGCGCACAGGGTTATGGTTCACCCCTCCACTTT. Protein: CASSAQGYGSPLHF.

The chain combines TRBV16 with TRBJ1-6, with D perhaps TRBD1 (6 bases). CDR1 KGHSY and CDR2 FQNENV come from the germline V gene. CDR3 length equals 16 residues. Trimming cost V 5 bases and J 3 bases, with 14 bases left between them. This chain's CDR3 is CASSGRDTDYNSPLHF. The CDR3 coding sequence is TGTGCCAGCAGCGGCCGGGACACAGACTATAATTCACCCCTCCACTTT.

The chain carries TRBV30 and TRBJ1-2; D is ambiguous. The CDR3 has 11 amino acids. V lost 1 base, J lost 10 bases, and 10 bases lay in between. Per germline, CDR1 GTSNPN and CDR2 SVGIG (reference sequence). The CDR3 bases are TGTGCCTGGAGTGGAGGCTCTCTCTACACCTTC. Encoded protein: CAWSGGSLYTF. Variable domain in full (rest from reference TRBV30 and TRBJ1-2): SQTIHQWPATLVQPVGSPLSLECTVEGTSNPNLYWYRQAAGRGLQLLFYSVGIGQISSEVPQNLSASRPQDRQFILSSKKLLLSDSGFYLCAWSGGSLYTFGSGTRLTVV.

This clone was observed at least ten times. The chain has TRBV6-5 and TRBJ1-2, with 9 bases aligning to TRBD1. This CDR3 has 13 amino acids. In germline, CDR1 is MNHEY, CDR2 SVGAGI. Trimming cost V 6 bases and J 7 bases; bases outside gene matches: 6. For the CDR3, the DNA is TGTGCCAGCAGCTTAGACAGGGGGTCTGGCTACACCTTC. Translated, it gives CASSLDRGSGYTF.

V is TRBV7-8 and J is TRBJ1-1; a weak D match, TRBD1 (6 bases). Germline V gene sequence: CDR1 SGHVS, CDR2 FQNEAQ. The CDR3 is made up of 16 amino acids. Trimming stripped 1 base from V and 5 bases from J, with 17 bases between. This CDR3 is CASSLVGAEAATEAFF. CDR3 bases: TGTGCCAGCAGCTTAGTGGGGGCTGAGGCCGCGACTGAAGCTTTCTTT.

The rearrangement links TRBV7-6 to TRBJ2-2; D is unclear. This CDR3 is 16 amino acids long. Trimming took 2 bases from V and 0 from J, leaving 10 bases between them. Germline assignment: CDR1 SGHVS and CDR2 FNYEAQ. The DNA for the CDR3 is TGTGCCAGCAGCTTACTGATCGGGTCGAACACCGGGGAGCTGTTTTTT. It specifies CASSLLIGSNTGELFF. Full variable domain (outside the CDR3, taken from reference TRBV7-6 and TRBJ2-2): GAGVSQSPRYKVTKRGQDVALRCDPISGHVSLYWYRQALGQGPEFLTYFNYEAQQDKSGLPNDRFSAERPEGSISTLTIQRTEQRDSAMYRCASSLLIGSNTGELFFGEGSRLTVL.

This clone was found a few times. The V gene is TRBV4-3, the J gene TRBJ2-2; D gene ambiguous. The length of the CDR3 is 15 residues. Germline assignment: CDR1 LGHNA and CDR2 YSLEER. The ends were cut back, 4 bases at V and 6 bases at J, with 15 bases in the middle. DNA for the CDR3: TGCGCCAGCAGCCCGCGCCTGGTCTCGGCCGGGGAGCTGTTTTTT. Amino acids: CASSPRLVSAGELFF.

CDR3 loop: CASSPQGASGNTIYF. As DNA, the CDR3 is TGTGCCAGCAGCCCACAGGGGGCCTCAGGAAACACCATATATTTT. V and J are TRBV7-9 and TRBJ1-3; 9 bases fit TRBD1. The CDR3 runs to 15 residues. J was trimmed by 4 bases and V by 5 bases; bases with no gene match: 6. Germline loops: CDR1 SEHNR, CDR2 FQNEAQ (reference sequence).